One sample yielded the 7 T cell receptor beta chains listed below, sequenced in a study of T cell responses to AZD1222 COVID-19 vaccine. Assay used: immunoSEQ multiplex PCR; TCRdb lists only in-frame clones, some missing. This sample yields some 30,000 clones, of which roughly nine tenths are seen a single time; 45% to 50% belongs to the top ten. The sequencing used peripheral blood, collected on day 0 of AZD1222 vaccination. The receptors come from an adult in good health.

This clone is medium-sized in the sample. Germline is not matched at one junction end, which may reflect a read error. The V and J genes are TRBV29-1 and TRBJ1-2, with D perhaps matching TRBD1 (5 bases). The CDR3 is made up of 11 amino acids. Germline CDR1 and CDR2: SQVTM and ANQGSEA. The CDR3 spells CSVEGLYGESF. The CDR3, as DNA: TGCAGCGTGGAGGGACTATATGGAGAGTCCTTC. The full variable domain, with the rest looked up from reference TRBV29-1 and TRBJ1-2, is SAVISQKPSRDICQRGTSLTIQCQVDSQVTMMFWYRQQPGQSLTLIATANQGSEATYESGFVIDKFPISRPNLTFSTLTVSNMSPEDSSIYLCSVEGLYGESFGSGTRLTVV.

The chain has TRBV6-5 and TRBJ2-7; 7 nucleotides align to TRBD1. Germline CDR1 MNHEY, CDR2 SVGAGI. J was trimmed by 2 bases and V by 6 bases; bases with no gene match: 4. This CDR3 contains 13 residues. The CDR3 is CASSQDRTYEQYF. The CDR3 nucleotides read TGTGCCAGCAGCCAGGACAGGACCTACGAGCAGTACTTC.

The chain recombines TRBV27 with TRBJ1-3; D is possibly TRBD1 (6 bases). Germline-derived CDR1 and CDR2 are MNHEY and SMNVEV (reference sequence). The ends were cut back, 5 bases at V and 3 bases at J, with 11 bases in the middle. The CDR3 consists of 14 residues. CDR3 sequence reads: CASSRDIFGNTIYF. The CDR3, as DNA: TGTGCCAGCAGTCGGGACATTTTTGGAAACACCATATATTTT.

The J gene is TRBJ1-1, the V gene TRBV4-3, with TRBD1 matching 8 bases. This CDR3 has 14 residues. Trimming took 2 bases from V and 9 from J; bases not matched to a gene: 8. Germline CDR1 LGHNA, CDR2 YSLEER. The CDR3 here is CASSQRTGPSQAFF. The CDR3 DNA sequence: TGCGCCAGCAGCCAAAGGACAGGGCCCTCTCAAGCTTTCTTT.

The V and J genes are TRBV13 and TRBJ2-3, with 11 positions matching TRBD1. V shed 3 bases, J shed 2 bases, and the junction held 10 bases outside the gene matches. The CDR3 totals 18 residues. Per the germline V gene, CDR1 is PRHDT and CDR2 is FYEKMQ (reference sequence). The DNA of the CDR3 is TGTGCCAGCAGCTTGGGACAGGGGGGCTCTTCTTTCACAGATACGCAGTATTTT. Its protein product is CASSLGQGGSSFTDTQYF.

The chain recombines TRBV6-2 or TRBV6-3 with TRBJ1-1; a possible D gene is TRBD1 (6 bases). V lost 2 bases to trimming and J lost 7 bases, with 17 bases between them. The V gene's germline CDR1 is MNHEY and CDR2 SVGEGT. This CDR3 contains 15 residues. The chain's CDR3 is CASSYPPRGALEAFF. CDR3 DNA: TGTGCCAGCAGTTACCCCCCCAGGGGTGCCCTTGAAGCTTTCTTT.

The chain has TRBV5-4 and TRBJ2-1, with D possibly being TRBD2 (6 bases). This CDR3 comprises 14 residues. Germline CDR1 reads SGHNT; CDR2 reads YYREEE (reference sequence). V lost 2 bases and J lost 3, with 9 bases in between. CDR3 in amino acids: CASSLHGGYNEQFF. DNA of the CDR3: TGTGCCAGCAGCTTACACGGGGGCTACAATGAGCAGTTCTTC.